This TCR beta chain derives from a study of metastatic and nonmetastatic thyroid tumors. Study background: Repertoire comparison spanned blood and tumor or nodule tissue of malignant and benign thyroid patients.

From germline, CDR1 is MDHEN and CDR2 SYDVKM. Losses at the gene ends were 2 bases for V and 0 bases for J; bases not matched to a gene: 6. There are 16 residues in the CDR3. Patients were all untreated before their thyroid surgery. The sample holds many counts of this clone. Original processing methods: The study took CDR3 differences across clinicopathological groups and made a distant-metastasis classifier for papillary thyroid cancer from them. TCRdb re-called clones from the PCR reads using MiXCR. The authors' filters were not applied to this entry. The sample contains 20,000 to 30,000 clones, 13% of which appear only once.

This chain uses TRBV28 with TRBJ2-7, with TRBD1 identical over 8 bases. Sequencing was performed on blood. The clonotype comes from a female donor with papillary thyroid cancer or a benign thyroid nodule (not recorded which). Some clones in this sample may be carry-over from other donors' samples. The CDR3 is CASSLPGTGASYEQYF. The DNA of the CDR3 is TGTGCCAGCAGTTTACCCGGGACAGGTGCCTCCTACGAGCAGTACTTC.